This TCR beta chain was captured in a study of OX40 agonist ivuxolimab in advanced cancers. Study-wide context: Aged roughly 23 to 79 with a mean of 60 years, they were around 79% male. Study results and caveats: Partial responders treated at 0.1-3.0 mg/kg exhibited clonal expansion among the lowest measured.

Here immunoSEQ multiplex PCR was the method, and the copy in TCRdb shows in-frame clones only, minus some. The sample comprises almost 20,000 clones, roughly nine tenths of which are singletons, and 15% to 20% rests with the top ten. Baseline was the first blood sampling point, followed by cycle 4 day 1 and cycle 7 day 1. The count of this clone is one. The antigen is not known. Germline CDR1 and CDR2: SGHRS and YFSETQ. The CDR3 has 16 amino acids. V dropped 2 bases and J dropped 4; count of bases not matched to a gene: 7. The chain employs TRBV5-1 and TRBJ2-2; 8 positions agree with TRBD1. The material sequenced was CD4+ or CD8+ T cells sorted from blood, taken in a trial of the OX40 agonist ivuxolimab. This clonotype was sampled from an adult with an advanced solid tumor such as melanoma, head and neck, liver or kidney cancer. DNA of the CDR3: TGCGCCAGCAGCTTATTGACAGGGGTTCTCACCGGGGAGCTGTTTTTT. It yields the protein CASSLLTGVLTGELFF.